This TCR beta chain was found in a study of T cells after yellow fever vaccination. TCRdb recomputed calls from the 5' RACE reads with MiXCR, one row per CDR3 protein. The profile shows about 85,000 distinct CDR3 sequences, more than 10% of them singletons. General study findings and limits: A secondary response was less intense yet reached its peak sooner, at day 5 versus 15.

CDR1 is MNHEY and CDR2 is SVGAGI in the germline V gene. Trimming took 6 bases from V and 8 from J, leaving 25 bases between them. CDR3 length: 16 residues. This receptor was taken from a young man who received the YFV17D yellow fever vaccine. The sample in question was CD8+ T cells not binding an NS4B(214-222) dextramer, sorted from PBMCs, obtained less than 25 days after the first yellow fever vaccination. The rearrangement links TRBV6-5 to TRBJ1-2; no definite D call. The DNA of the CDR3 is TGTGCCAGCAGGTCCCGGACCTACCTAAAGAAGGAAGGCTACACCTTC. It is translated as CASRSRTYLKKEGYTF.